The clone carrying this TCR beta chain has ten or more counts. These data are taken from a study of T cells after yellow fever vaccination. Study in general: Each low-cell-number fraction was prepared by means of SMART-Seq v4 Ultra Low Input.

Synthesis of TCR cDNA relied on 5'RACE template switching, which attached a universal primer site and UMIs. TCRdb analysed the 5' RACE reads with MiXCR anew, one entry per CDR3 protein. This repertoire shows a few hundred thousand distinct CDR3 sequences, around 3.6% found once; its top ten account for 23%. Germline V lookup: CDR1 SGHTA, CDR2 FQGTGA. The CDR3 sequence is 17 residues long. V dropped 5 bases and J dropped 4; count of bases not matched to a gene: 13. The gene calls are TRBV7-3 and TRBJ2-1, with TRBD2 matching 8 bases. The sequence was obtained from a young man who received the YFV17D yellow fever vaccine. Specimen: PBMCs, collected on the day of the yellow fever booster vaccination. The CDR3 DNA sequence: TGTGCCAGCAGCCAACAGGCTAGCGGGCGCCAGTACAATGAGCAGTTCTTC. Amino acids: CASSQQASGRQYNEQFF.